This T cell receptor beta chain was profiled in a study of cytomegalovirus exposure and HLA in healthy donors. PCR amplification relied on 60 Vbeta primers (plus 13 Jbeta primers). Clones were sequenced by immunoSEQ multiplex PCR, and TCRdb holds only the in-frame ones, with some missing. The data contain 160,000 or so clones, roughly 80% of them seen just once; the ten biggest clones take up 5.5% to 8%. Germline trimming cut 1 base from V and 1 base from J; bases unmatched to any gene: 8. The CDR3 totals 17 residues. Germline CDR1 reads LNHNV; CDR2 reads YYDKDF (reference sequence). The sequence came from a woman aged 25 to 39 in good health and CMV-seropositive. The genes are TRBV15 and TRBJ2-5; TRBD1 matches at 8 bases. Sequencing was done on a sample of PBMCs. CDR3 nucleotide sequence: TGTGCCACCAGCAGAGCCCCAGGACAGGGCCTCCAAGAGACCCAGTACTTC. This sequence encodes CATSRAPGQGLQETQYF.